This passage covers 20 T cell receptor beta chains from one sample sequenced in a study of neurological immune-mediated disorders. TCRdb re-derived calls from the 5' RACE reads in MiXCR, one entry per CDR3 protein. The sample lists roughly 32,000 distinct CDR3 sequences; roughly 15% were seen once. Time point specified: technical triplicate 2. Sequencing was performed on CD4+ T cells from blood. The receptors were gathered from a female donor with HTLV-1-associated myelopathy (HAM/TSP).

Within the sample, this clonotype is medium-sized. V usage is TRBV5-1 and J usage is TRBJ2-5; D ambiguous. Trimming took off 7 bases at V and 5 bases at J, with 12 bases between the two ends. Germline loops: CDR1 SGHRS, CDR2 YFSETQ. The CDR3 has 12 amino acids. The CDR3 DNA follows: TGCGCCAGCCGACTTGGTCGGGAGACCCAGTACTTC. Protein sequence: CASRLGRETQYF.

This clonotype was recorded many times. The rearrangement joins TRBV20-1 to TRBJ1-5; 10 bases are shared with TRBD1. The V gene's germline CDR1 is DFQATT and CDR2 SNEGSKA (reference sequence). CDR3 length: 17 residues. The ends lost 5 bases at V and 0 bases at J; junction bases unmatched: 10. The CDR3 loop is CSAGRDRGSYSNQPQHF. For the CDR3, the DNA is TGCAGTGCTGGCCGGGACAGGGGCTCCTATAGCAATCAGCCCCAGCATTTT.

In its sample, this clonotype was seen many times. The CDR3 spells CASSVATTGVRNIQYF. Written as DNA, the CDR3 is TGTGCCAGCAGCGTAGCTACCACAGGGGTTCGAAACATTCAGTACTTC. V and J are TRBV9 and TRBJ2-4; 7 bases fit TRBD1. CDR3 size: 16 residues. Trimming removed 0 bases from V and 6 bases from J; junction bases left unmatched: 9. From germline, CDR1 is SGDLS and CDR2 YYNGEE.

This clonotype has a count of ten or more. The CDR3 sequence is CASSLGHSRYNEQFF. In DNA, the CDR3 is TGTGCCAGCAGCTTAGGACACAGCAGATACAATGAGCAGTTCTTC. V and J are TRBV7-2 and TRBJ2-1; D is undetermined. The V end was cut by 1 base, the J end by 4 bases, with 11 bases between. This CDR3 region has 15 residues. The V gene's germline CDR1 is SGHTA and CDR2 FQGNSA.

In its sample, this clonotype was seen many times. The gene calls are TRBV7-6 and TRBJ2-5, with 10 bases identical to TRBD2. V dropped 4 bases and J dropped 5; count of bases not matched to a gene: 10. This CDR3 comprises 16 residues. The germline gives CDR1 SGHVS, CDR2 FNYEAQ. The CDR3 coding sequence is TGTGCCAGCAGCTCAGTCCCTAGCGGGAGTGGCGAGACCCAGTACTTC. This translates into CASSSVPSGSGETQYF. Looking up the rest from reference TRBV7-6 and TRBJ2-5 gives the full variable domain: GAGVSQSPRYKVTKRGQDVALRCDPISGHVSLYWYRQALGQGPEFLTYFNYEAQQDKSGLPNDRFSAERPEGSISTLTIQRTEQRDSAMYRCASSSVPSGSGETQYFGPGTRLLVL.

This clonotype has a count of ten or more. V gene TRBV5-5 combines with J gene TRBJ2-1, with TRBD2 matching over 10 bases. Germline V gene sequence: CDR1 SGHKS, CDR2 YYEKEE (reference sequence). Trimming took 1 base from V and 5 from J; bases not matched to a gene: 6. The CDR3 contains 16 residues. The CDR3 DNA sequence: TGTGCCAGCAGCTTGTTCGTACTAGCGGGGCACAATGAGCAGTTCTTC. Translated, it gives CASSLFVLAGHNEQFF. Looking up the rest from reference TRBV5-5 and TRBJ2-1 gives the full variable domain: DAGVTQSPTHLIKTRGQQVTLRCSPISGHKSVSWYQQVLGQGPQFIFQYYEKEERGRGNFPDRFSARQFPNYSSELNVNALLLGDSALYLCASSLFVLAGHNEQFFGPGTRLTVL.

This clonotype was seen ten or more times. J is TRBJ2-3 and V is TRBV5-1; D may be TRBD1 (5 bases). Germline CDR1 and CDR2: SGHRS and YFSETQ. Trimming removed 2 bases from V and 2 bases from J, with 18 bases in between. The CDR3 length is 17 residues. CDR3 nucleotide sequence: TGCGCCAGCAGCTTCGCCCGACAGAACCTTCCCACAGATACGCAGTATTTT. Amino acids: CASSFARQNLPTDTQYF.

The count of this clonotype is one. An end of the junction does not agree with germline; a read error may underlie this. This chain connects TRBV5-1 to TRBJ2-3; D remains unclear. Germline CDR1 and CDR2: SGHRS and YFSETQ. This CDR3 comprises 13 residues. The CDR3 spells CASSLSGTDTQYF. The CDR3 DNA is TGCGCCAGCAGCTTGTCAGGCACAGATACACAGTATTTT.

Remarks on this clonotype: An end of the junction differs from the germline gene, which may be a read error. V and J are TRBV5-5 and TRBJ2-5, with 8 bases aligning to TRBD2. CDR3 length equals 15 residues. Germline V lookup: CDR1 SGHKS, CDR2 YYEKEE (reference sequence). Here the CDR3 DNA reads TGTGCCAGCAGATTGGGCGGGGGGCCTCGAGAGACCCAGTACTTC. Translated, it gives CASRLGGGPRETQYF. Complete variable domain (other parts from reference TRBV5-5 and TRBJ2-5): DAGVTQSPTHLIKTRGQQVTLRCSPISGHKSVSWYQQVLGQGPQFIFQYYEKEERGRGNFPDRFSARQFPNYSSELNVNALLLGDSALYLCASRLGGGPRETQYFGPGTRLLVL.

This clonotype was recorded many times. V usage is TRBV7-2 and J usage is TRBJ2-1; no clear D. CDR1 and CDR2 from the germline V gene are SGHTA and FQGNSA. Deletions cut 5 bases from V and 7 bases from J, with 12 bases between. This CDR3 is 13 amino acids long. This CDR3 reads CASSPSTLNEQFF. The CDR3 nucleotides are TGTGCCAGCAGCCCTTCGACCCTGAATGAGCAGTTCTTC.

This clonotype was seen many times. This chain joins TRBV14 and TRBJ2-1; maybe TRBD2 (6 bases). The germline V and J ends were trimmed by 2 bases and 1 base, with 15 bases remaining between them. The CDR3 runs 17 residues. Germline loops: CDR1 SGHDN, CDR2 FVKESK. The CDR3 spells CASSQTVGGRSYNEQFF. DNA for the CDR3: TGTGCCAGCAGCCAAACTGTCGGGGGTCGATCCTACAATGAGCAGTTCTTC. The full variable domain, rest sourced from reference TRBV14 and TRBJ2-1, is EAGVTQFPSHSVIEKGQTVTLRCDPISGHDNLYWYRRVMGKEIKFLLHFVKESKQDESGMPNNRFLAERTGGTYSTLKVQPAELEDSGVYFCASSQTVGGRSYNEQFFGPGTRLTVL.

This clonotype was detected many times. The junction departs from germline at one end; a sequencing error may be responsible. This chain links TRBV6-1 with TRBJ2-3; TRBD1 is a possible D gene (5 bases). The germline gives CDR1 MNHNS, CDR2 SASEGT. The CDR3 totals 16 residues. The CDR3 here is CASSEAALGLTHTQYF. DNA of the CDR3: TGTGCCAGCAGTGAAGCCGCACTGGGGCTCACACATACGCAGTATTTT.

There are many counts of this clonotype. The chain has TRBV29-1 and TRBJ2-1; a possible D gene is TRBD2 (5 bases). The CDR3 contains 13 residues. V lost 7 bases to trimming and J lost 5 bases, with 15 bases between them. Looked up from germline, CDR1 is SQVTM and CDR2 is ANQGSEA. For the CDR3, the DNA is TGCAGCGCAGAGCTGGGAGAACACAATGAGCAGTTCTTC. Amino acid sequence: CSAELGEHNEQFF.

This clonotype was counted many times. The DNA of the CDR3 is TGCAGTGCTTCCCGGACAGGGCGCGGTGAGCAGTTCTTC. Encoded protein: CSASRTGRGEQFF. The chain couples TRBV20-1 to TRBJ2-1; 8 bases agree with TRBD1. Losses at the gene ends were 5 bases for V and 9 bases for J; bases not matched to a gene: 9. This CDR3 has 13 amino acids. The germline CDR1 and CDR2 sequences are DFQATT and SNEGSKA (reference sequence).

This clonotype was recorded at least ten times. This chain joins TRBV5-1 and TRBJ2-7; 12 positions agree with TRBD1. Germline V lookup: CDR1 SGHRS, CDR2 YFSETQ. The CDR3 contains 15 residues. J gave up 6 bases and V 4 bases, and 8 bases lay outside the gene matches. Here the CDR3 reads CASSPGQGARFEQYF. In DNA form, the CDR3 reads TGCGCCAGCAGCCCGGGACAGGGGGCAAGGTTCGAGCAGTACTTC.

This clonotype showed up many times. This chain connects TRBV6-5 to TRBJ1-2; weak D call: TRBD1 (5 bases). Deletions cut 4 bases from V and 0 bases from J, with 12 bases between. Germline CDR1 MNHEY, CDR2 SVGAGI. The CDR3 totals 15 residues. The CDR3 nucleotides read TGTGCCAGCAGTTCAACAGGAACTACTAACTATGGCTACACCTTC. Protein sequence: CASSSTGTTNYGYTF.

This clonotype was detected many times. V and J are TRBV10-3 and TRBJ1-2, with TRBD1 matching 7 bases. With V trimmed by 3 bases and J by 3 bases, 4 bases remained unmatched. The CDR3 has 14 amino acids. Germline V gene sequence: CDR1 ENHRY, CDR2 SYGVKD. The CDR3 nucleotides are TGTGCCATCAGTGATTCCGGGACAGACTATGGCTACACCTTC. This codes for CAISDSGTDYGYTF.

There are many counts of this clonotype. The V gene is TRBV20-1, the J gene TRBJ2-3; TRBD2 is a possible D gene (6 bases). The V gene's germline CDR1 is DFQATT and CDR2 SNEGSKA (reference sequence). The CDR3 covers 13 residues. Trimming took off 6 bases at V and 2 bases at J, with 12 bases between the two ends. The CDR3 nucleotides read TGCAGTGCAAGCCCGGGACTCACAGATACGCAGTATTTT. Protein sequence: CSASPGLTDTQYF.

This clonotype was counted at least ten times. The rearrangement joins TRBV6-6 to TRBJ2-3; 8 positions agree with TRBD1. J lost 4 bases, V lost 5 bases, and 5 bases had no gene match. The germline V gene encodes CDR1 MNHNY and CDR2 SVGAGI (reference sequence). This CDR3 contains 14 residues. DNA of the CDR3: TGTGCCAGCAGTCCAGGGGGCGCCGCAGATACGCAGTATTTT. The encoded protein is CASSPGGAADTQYF.

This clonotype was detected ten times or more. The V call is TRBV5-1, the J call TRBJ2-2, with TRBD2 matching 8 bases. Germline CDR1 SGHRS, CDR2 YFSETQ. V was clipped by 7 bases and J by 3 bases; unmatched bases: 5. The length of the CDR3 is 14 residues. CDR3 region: CASVLADDTGELFF. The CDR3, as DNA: TGCGCCAGCGTACTAGCGGATGACACCGGGGAGCTGTTTTTT.